This passage covers 24 T cell receptor beta chains from one sample sequenced in a study of early T cells in non-severe SARS-CoV-2 infection. TCRdb analysed the 5' RACE reads with MiXCR anew, one entry per CDR3 protein. The table includes about 50,000 distinct CDR3 sequences, around 6.4% detected once. The sample consisted of whole blood, taken at baseline. These receptors came from an adult who was a healthcare worker with PCR-confirmed SARS-CoV-2 infection or an uninfected control (not recorded which).

This clonotype has at least ten counts. V gene TRBV5-1 combines with J gene TRBJ2-7; 10 bases are shared with TRBD1. Unmatched junction bases numbered 4, after V lost 4 bases and J lost 6 bases. The CDR3 spans 13 residues. Per germline, CDR1 SGHRS and CDR2 YFSETQ. The CDR3 loop reads CASSTRTGGEQYF. The CDR3 coding sequence is TGCGCCAGCAGCACCCGGACAGGGGGCGAGCAGTACTTC. The complete variable domain, with remaining parts taken from reference TRBV5-1 and TRBJ2-7, reads KAGVTQTPRYLIKTRGQQVTLSCSPISGHRSVSWYQQTPGQGLQFLFEYFSETQRNKGNFPGRFSGRQFSNSRSEMNVSTLELGDSALYLCASSTRTGGEQYFGPGTRLTVT.

Many counts were recorded for this clonotype. The chain uses TRBV18 and TRBJ2-4; possibly TRBD1 for D (6 bases). V was pared by 3 bases and J by 10 bases, with 16 bases between. This CDR3 region has 14 residues. CDR1 and CDR2 (germline): KGHSH, LQKENI. Here the CDR3 DNA reads TGTGCCAGCTCACCCAACGCGGGCCAGGGGATTCAGTACTTC. It translates to CASSPNAGQGIQYF. Full variable domain (outside the CDR3, taken from reference TRBV18 and TRBJ2-4): NAGVMQNPRHLVRRRGQEARLRCSPMKGHSHVYWYRQLPEEGLKFMVYLQKENIIDESGMPKERFSAEFPKEGPSILRIQQVVRGDSAAYFCASSPNAGQGIQYFGAGTRLSVL.

This clonotype was counted between two and nine times. V usage is TRBV7-3 and J usage is TRBJ1-1; D gene unclear. The CDR3 runs 16 residues. V lost 1 base and J 4 bases, leaving 16 bases between the germline ends. The germline V gene encodes CDR1 SGHTA and CDR2 FQGTGA. CDR3 loop: CASSLNPAGVGTEAFF. The CDR3 bases are TGTGCCAGCAGCTTAAACCCAGCAGGAGTGGGCACTGAAGCTTTCTTT.

This clonotype has at least ten counts. The chain links TRBV9 to TRBJ2-3; no clear D. Trimming left V 0 bases short and J 2 bases short, with 10 bases between. CDR3 length: 15 residues. Germline-derived CDR1 and CDR2 are SGDLS and YYNGEE. DNA for the CDR3: TGTGCCAGCAGCGTAGTAGGGCAGTTCACAGATACGCAGTATTTT. It encodes CASSVVGQFTDTQYF.

This clonotype has only a few counts. The chain links TRBV7-9 to TRBJ2-7; 11 bases are shared with TRBD2. Germline V gene sequence: CDR1 SEHNR, CDR2 FQNEAQ (reference sequence). The CDR3 is made up of 16 amino acids. The V and J ends lost 5 bases and 0 bases, in that order; junction bases with no gene match: 6. CDR3 loop: CASSPGTSGSSYEQYF. The DNA of the CDR3 is TGTGCCAGCAGCCCGGGGACTAGCGGTTCCTCCTACGAGCAGTACTTC.

This clonotype has ten or more counts. The chain employs TRBV29-1 and TRBJ2-6, with unresolved D. Trimming took off 0 bases at V and 0 bases at J, with 9 bases between the two ends. The germline V gene has CDR1 SQVTM and CDR2 ANQGSEA. The CDR3 consists of 16 residues. The CDR3 protein is CSVEDLPASGANVLTF. As DNA, the CDR3 is TGCAGCGTTGAAGATCTACCCGCCTCTGGGGCCAACGTCCTGACTTTC.

The chain employs TRBV6-5 and TRBJ1-3, with no clear D. Germline CDR1 MNHEY, CDR2 SVGAGI. This CDR3 has 13 amino acids. Trimming pared 0 bases from V and 4 bases from J, leaving 4 bases between. The CDR3 is CASSYSKGNTIYF. In DNA form, the CDR3 reads TGTGCCAGCAGTTACTCGAAAGGAAACACCATATATTTT.

This clonotype has a count of ten or more. The chain uses TRBV12-3 or TRBV12-4 and TRBJ2-7; D might be TRBD2 (6 bases). The ends were cut back, 4 bases at V and 3 bases at J, with 19 bases in the middle. The CDR3 extends over 16 amino acids. CDR3 coding DNA: TGTGCCAGCAGTTCTTCATGGCCGGGGGTCAACTACGAGCAGTACTTC. This translates into CASSSSWPGVNYEQYF.

This clonotype was picked up many times. The chain recombines TRBV20-1 with TRBJ2-7; D is uncertain. Germline CDR1 DFQATT, CDR2 SNEGSKA (reference sequence). The CDR3 extends over 10 amino acids. V lost 3 bases and J 5 bases, leaving 5 bases between the germline ends. The chain's CDR3 is CSASDHEQYF. The CDR3 nucleotides read TGCAGTGCTAGTGACCACGAGCAGTACTTC.

This chain uses TRBV12-3 or TRBV12-4 with TRBJ1-4; D is ambiguous. Between the trimmed V and J ends, which lost 3 bases and 14 bases, there was a span of 10 bases. The CDR3 runs to 11 residues. The CDR3 nucleotides are TGTGCCAGCAGTTTCCGGGATTCGCTGTTTTTT. Translation: CASSFRDSLFF.

Many counts were recorded for this clonotype. The CDR3 region is CASIGDRRYEQYF. CDR3 nucleotide sequence: TGTGCCAGCATTGGGGACAGACGCTACGAGCAGTACTTC. The chain couples TRBV28 to TRBJ2-7; 7 bases map to TRBD1. The CDR3 is 13 residues long. J lost 3 bases, V lost 7 bases, and 6 bases had no gene match. The germline CDR1 and CDR2 sequences are MDHEN and SYDVKM.

This clonotype was counted at least ten times. The V call is TRBV27, the J call TRBJ1-6; D is perhaps TRBD1 (5 bases). The ends were cut back, 2 bases at V and 10 bases at J, with 12 bases in the middle. CDR1 is MNHEY and CDR2 is SMNVEV in the germline V gene (reference sequence). The length of the CDR3 is 14 residues. The CDR3 here is CASSLGGFTSPLHF. The CDR3 DNA sequence: TGTGCCAGCAGTTTAGGGGGGTTTACCTCACCCCTCCACTTT.

The CDR3 DNA follows: TGTGCCAGCAGGGCAAGCGGGAGCGGTTCCGGGGAGCTGTTTTTT. Protein product: CASRASGSGSGELFF. The chain is built from TRBV6-2 or TRBV6-3 and TRBJ2-2; 8 nucleotides agree with TRBD2. Germline values: CDR1 MNHEY, CDR2 SVGEGT. The CDR3 has 15 amino acids. V lost 6 bases, J lost 6 bases, and 9 bases stayed unmatched.

J is TRBJ2-7 and V is TRBV20-1; maybe TRBD1 (7 bases). The CDR3 is 13 residues long. The V gene lost 6 bases and the J gene lost 2 bases, with 14 bases spanning the gap. The germline CDR1 and CDR2 sequences are DFQATT and SNEGSKA (reference sequence). In DNA, the CDR3 is TGCAGTGCCTTTCAGGGGGGCGCCTACGAGCAGTACTTC. Protein sequence: CSAFQGGAYEQYF.

This clonotype was detected many times. Written as DNA, the CDR3 is TGTGCCAGCAGAACAGGGGGGTCGAACACTGAAGCTTTCTTT. It yields the protein CASRTGGSNTEAFF. The chain employs TRBV28 and TRBJ1-1, with 8 bases that match TRBD1. V lost 6 bases, J lost 1 base, and 4 bases stayed unmatched. Germline V gene sequence: CDR1 MDHEN, CDR2 SYDVKM. CDR3 length: 14 residues.

There are many counts of this clonotype. The chain recombines TRBV11-2 with TRBJ2-1; TRBD1 aligns across 7 bases. In germline, CDR1 is SGHAT, CDR2 FQNNGV. The CDR3 has 15 residues. J was trimmed by 2 bases and V by 7 bases; bases with no gene match: 8. The CDR3 region is CASTLTRGPYNEQFF. In nucleotides, the CDR3 is TGTGCCAGCACACTAACAAGGGGGCCCTACAATGAGCAGTTCTTC.

The chain is built from TRBV5-1 and TRBJ2-1; D not resolved. Trimming removed 0 bases from V and 8 bases from J, with 3 bases in between. The CDR3 has 11 amino acids. CDR1 is SGHRS and CDR2 is YFSETQ in the germline V gene. Here the CDR3 DNA reads TGCGCCAGCAGCTTGGCCCATGAGCAGTTCTTC. Its translation is CASSLAHEQFF.

This clonotype was observed a handful of times. The CDR3 here is CASSLDRVTEAFF. In DNA, the CDR3 is TGTGCCAGCAGCCTTGACAGGGTTACTGAAGCTTTCTTT. The chain uses TRBV2 and TRBJ1-1; 7 bases are shared with TRBD1. The V gene end was trimmed by 6 bases and the J gene end by 5 bases; junction bases not matched to a gene: 6. Germline V gene sequence: CDR1 SNHLY, CDR2 FYNNEI. This CDR3 has 13 amino acids.

The V call is TRBV4-1, the J call TRBJ2-7; 8 bases align to TRBD1. This CDR3 region has 16 residues. Germline CDR1 is MGHRA and CDR2 is YSYEKL. V was pared by 3 bases and J by 1 base, with 8 bases of the junction left unmatched. As DNA, the CDR3 is TGCGCCAGCAGCCAGGGACCAGGGGGCGGGTCCTACGAGCAGTACTTC. Encoded protein: CASSQGPGGGSYEQYF.

The J gene is TRBJ2-5, the V gene TRBV12-3 or TRBV12-4, with D uncertain. CDR3 length equals 14 residues. V was trimmed by 6 bases and J by 5 bases, leaving 16 bases between them. The CDR3: CASSQKSLGETQYF. In DNA, the CDR3 is TGTGCCAGCAGCCAAAAAAGTCTGGGGGAGACCCAGTACTTC.

This clonotype was seen many times. V gene TRBV28 combines with J gene TRBJ2-4, with 7 positions matching TRBD2. The CDR3 consists of 15 residues. The germline CDR1 and CDR2 sequences are MDHEN and SYDVKM. The V segment lost 4 bases and the J segment 7 bases; nucleotides outside the gene matches: 10. As DNA, the CDR3 is TGTGCCAGCAGTTCCCCGTGGGGGGGTTCGAACATTCAGTACTTC. This codes for CASSSPWGGSNIQYF.

This clonotype was picked up a small number of times. The chain uses TRBV10-3 and TRBJ2-1; possible D gene TRBD2, 5 bases. Trimming took 8 bases from V and 10 from J, leaving 12 bases between them. The CDR3 consists of 11 residues. CDR1 is ENHRY, CDR2 SYGVKD, per germline. Here the CDR3 DNA reads TGTGCCATCGCCGGACTTGGGGAGCAGTTCTTC. This sequence encodes CAIAGLGEQFF.

This chain links TRBV7-2 with TRBJ2-7, with 10 bases aligning to TRBD1. V shed 4 bases and J 5 bases; nucleotides not matched to a gene: 8. Germline CDR1 and CDR2: SGHTA and FQGNSA. This CDR3 region has 15 residues. The CDR3 DNA reads as TGTGCCAGCAGCTCTGACAGGGGGCGCATCGACGAGCAGTACTTC. Its translation: CASSSDRGRIDEQYF.

This clonotype was picked up many times. The chain has TRBV7-8 and TRBJ2-1, with 7 positions matching TRBD2. CDR1 SGHVS and CDR2 FQNEAQ come from the germline V gene. V shed 8 bases, J shed 5 bases, and the junction held 6 bases outside the gene matches. The CDR3 consists of 13 residues. The CDR3 coding sequence is TGTGCCAGCGGGGTTGGGACTAACAATGAGCAGTTCTTC. Translated: CASGVGTNNEQFF.